This TCR beta chain is drawn from a study of graft-versus-host responses after intestinal transplantation. Study-wide background: Each recipient received anti-thymocyte globulin induction, then tacrolimus and steroids for around 3 years. Study-level findings and limits: Recipient-marrow GvH clones were detected, some having first appeared in ileum or blood. An association linked early post-transplant HvG declines with peak circulating GvH clone levels.

Measured with immunoSEQ multiplex PCR; TCRdb has only the in-frame clones, and not every one. The sample yields around 110,000 clones, just over 90% seen once. V shed 1 base and J shed 4 bases, with 9 bases lying between them. This CDR3 is 14 amino acids long. Per germline, CDR1 MGHRA and CDR2 YSYEKL. About this clone itself: Its cognate antigen is unknown.

Sequenced material: unstimulated CD4+ T cells sorted from spleen or lymph node cells, taken before intestinal transplant. The chain uses TRBV4-1 and TRBJ2-3, with a possible D match to TRBD2 (6 bases). The receptor was isolated from a human donor who received an intestinal transplant. This chain's CDR3 is CASSQVLAADTQYF. Written as DNA, the CDR3 is TGCGCCAGCAGCCAAGTACTAGCAGCAGATACGCAGTATTTT.